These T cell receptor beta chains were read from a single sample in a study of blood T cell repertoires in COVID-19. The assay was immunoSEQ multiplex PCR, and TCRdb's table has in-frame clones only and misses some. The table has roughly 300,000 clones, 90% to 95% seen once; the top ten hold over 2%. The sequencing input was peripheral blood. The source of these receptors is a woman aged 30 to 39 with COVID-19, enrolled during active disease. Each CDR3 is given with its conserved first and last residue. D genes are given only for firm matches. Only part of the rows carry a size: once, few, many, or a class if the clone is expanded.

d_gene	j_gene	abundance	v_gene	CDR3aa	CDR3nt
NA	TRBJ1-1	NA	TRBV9	CASSLTGWSTEAFF	TGTGCCAGCAGCCTCACAGGGTGGAGCACTGAAGCTTTCTTT
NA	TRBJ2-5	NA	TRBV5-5	CASSTPTGRWEVQYF	TGTGCCAGCAGCACACCTACTGGACGGTGGGAGGTCCAGTACTTC
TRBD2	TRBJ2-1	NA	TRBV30	CAWSRLAGVYEQFF	TGTGCCTGGAGTCGGCTAGCGGGAGTTTATGAGCAGTTCTTC
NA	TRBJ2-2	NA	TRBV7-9	CASSRTSGGLLSGELFF	TGTGCCAGCAGCCGAACCTCTGGCGGGCTTTTATCCGGGGAGCTGTTTTTT
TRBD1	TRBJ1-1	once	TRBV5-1	CASSPNRGVGAEAFF	TGCGCCAGCAGCCCGAACAGGGGCGTGGGCGCTGAAGCTTTCTTT
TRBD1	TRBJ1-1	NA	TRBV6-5	CASSSGQGVFTEAFF	TGTGCCAGCAGCTCGGGACAGGGGGTTTTCACTGAAGCTTTCTTT
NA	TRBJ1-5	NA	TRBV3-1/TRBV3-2	CASSQDRASNQPQHF	TGTGCCAGCAGCCAAGACAGGGCCAGCAATCAGCCCCAGCATTTT
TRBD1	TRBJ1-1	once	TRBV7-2	CASSARRGDTEAFF	TGTGCCAGCAGCGCCCGCAGGGGGGACACTGAAGCTTTCTTT
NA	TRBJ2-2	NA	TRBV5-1	CASSWATSSSANTGELFF	TGCGCCAGCAGTTGGGCTACCTCCAGTTCCGCGAACACCGGGGAGCTGTTTTTT
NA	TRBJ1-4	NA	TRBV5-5	CASSLAWGGNEKLFF	TGTGCCAGCAGCTTGGCCTGGGGAGGTAATGAAAAACTGTTTTTT
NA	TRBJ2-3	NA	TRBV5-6	CASSLANSGSSTDTQYF	TGTGCCAGCAGCTTGGCCAATAGCGGCTCTAGCACAGATACGCAGTATTTT
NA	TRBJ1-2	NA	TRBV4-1	CASSPEDSLYYGYTF	TGCGCCAGCAGCCCCGAGGACAGCCTCTACTATGGCTACACCTTC
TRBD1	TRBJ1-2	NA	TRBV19	CASRNRDRGSFNYGYTF	TGTGCCAGTAGGAACCGGGACAGGGGAAGCTTTAACTATGGCTACACCTTC
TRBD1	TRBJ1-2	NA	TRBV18	CASSPSNRQGDGYTF	TGTGCCAGCTCACCATCAAACCGACAGGGAGATGGCTACACCTTC
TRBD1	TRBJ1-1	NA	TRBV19	CATSKDGTGGHTEAFF	TGTGCCACTAGTAAGGACGGGACAGGGGGCCACACTGAAGCTTTCTTT
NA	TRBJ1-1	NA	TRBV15	CATSRDHFQNTEAFF	TGTGCCACCAGCAGAGATCACTTCCAGAACACTGAAGCTTTCTTT
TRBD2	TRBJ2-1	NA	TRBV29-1	CSARGGSSYNEQFF	TGCAGCGCACGTGGCGGGAGCTCCTACAATGAGCAGTTCTTC
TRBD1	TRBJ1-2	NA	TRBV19	CASSIPQGAVYGYTF	TGTGCCAGTAGTATCCCACAGGGGGCTGTATATGGCTACACCTTC
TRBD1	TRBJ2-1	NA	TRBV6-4	CASSPSGTAHYNEQFF	TGTGCCAGCAGTCCCTCCGGGACAGCTCACTACAATGAGCAGTTCTTC
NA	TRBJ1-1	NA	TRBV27	CASSFGMNTEAFF	TGTGCCAGCAGTTTCGGGATGAACACTGAAGCTTTCTTT
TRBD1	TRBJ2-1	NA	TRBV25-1	CASTLDRGGLSEQFF	TGTGCCAGCACCCTGGACAGGGGAGGCCTTAGTGAGCAGTTCTTC
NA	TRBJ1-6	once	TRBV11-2	CASSFWTVQSSYNSPLHF	TGTGCCAGCAGCTTCTGGACAGTACAAAGCTCCTATAATTCACCCCTCCACTTT